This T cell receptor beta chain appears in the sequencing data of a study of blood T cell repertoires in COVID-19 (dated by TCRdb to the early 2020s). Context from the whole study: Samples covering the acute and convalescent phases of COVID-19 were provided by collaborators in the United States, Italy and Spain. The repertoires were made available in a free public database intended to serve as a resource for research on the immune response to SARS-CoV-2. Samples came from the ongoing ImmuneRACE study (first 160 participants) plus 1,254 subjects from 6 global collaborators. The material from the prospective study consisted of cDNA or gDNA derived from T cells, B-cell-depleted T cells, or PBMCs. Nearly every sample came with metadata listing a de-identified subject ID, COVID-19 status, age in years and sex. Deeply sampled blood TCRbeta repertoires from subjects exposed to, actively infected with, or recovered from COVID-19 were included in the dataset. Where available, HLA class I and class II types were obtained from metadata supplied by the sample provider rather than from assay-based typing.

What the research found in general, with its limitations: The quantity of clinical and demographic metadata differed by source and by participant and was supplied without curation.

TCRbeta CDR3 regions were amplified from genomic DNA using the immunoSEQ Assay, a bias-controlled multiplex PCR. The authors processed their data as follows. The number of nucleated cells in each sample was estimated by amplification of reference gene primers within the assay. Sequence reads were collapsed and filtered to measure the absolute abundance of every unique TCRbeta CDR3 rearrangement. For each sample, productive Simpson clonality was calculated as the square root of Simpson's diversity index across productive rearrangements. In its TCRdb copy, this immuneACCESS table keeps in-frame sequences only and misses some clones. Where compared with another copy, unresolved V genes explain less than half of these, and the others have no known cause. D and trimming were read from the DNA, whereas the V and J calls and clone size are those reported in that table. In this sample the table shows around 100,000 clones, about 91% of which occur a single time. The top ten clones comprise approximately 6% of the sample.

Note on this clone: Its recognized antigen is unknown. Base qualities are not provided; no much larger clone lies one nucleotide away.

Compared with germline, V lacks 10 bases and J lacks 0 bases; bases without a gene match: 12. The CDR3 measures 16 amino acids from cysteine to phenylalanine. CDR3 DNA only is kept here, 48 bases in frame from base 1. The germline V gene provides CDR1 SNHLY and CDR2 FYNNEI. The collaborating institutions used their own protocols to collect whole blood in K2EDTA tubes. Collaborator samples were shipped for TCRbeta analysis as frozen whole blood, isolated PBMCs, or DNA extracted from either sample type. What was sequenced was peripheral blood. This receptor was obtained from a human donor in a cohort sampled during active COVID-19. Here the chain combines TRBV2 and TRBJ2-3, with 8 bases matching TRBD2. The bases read TGTGCCATCAACCCCACGGGGGGGGTTAGCACAGATACGCAGTATTTT. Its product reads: CAINPTGGVSTDTQYF.